Sequencing of this T cell receptor (beta chain) was carried out in a study of T cells in Graves' hyperthyroidism and ophthalmopathy. RNA transcripts yielded amplified TCR beta CDR3 regions. The TCR CDR3 first-round RT-PCR relied on the HTBI primer set. MiXCR, applied by TCRdb to the multiplex PCR reads, yields one record per CDR3 protein. The repertoire holds roughly 500,000 distinct CDR3 sequences, with around 45% as singletons. Exclusions: uncontrolled infection, other autoimmune disease, pregnancy, lactation. Diagnoses rested on clinical symptoms, serum thyroxine and TRAb, thyroid ultrasound and orbital computed tomography. The study's findings and limits: Researchers report that a 13 V-J model separated ophthalmopathy from stable hyperthyroidism. Most clonotypes expanded in the thyroid (above 0.001) were also present in blood.

On this clonotype: The antigen is not known.

The CDR3 loop spans 15 amino acids. CDR1 SGDLS and CDR2 YYNGEE come from the germline V gene. V shed 6 bases and J 6 bases; nucleotides not matched to a gene: 8. This chain uses TRBV9 with TRBJ2-7; 14 bases are a match to TRBD2. The source of this sequence is an adult woman with Graves' disease, either hyperthyroidism or ophthalmopathy (not recorded which). The sequenced sample consisted of peripheral blood or thyroid tissue (not recorded which). This CDR3 reads CASNFGTSGRGEQYF. The CDR3 DNA follows: TGTGCCAGCAATTTCGGGACTAGCGGGAGAGGCGAGCAGTACTTC.